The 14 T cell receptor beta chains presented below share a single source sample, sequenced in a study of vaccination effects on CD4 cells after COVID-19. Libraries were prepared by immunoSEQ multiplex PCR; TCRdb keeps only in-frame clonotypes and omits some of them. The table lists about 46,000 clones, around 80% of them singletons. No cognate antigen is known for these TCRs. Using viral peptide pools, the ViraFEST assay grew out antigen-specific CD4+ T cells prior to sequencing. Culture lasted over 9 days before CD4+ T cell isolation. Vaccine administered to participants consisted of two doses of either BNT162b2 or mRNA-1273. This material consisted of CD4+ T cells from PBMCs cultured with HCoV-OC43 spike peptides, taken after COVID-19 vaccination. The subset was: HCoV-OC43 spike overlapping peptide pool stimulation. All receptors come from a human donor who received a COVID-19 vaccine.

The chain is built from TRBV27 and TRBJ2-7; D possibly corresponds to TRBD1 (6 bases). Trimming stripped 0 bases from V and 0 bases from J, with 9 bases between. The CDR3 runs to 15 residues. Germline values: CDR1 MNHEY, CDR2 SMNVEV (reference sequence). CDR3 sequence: CASSLSWDISYEQYF. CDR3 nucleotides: TGTGCCAGCAGTTTATCGTGGGACATCTCCTACGAGCAGTACTTC.

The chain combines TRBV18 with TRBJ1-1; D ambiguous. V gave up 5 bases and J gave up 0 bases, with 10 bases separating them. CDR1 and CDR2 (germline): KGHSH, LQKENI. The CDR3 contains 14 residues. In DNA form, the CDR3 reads TGTGCCAGCTCAGGTTCGGGAATGAACACTGAAGCTTTCTTT. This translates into CASSGSGMNTEAFF.

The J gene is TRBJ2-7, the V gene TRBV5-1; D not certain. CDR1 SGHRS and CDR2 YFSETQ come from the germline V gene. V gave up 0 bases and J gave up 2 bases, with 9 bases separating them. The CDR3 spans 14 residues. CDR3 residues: CASSLAVPTYEQYF. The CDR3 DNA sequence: TGCGCCAGCAGCTTGGCCGTTCCAACCTACGAGCAGTACTTC. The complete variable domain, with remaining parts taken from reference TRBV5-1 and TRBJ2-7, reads KAGVTQTPRYLIKTRGQQVTLSCSPISGHRSVSWYQQTPGQGLQFLFEYFSETQRNKGNFPGRFSGRQFSNSRSEMNVSTLELGDSALYLCASSLAVPTYEQYFGPGTRLTVT.

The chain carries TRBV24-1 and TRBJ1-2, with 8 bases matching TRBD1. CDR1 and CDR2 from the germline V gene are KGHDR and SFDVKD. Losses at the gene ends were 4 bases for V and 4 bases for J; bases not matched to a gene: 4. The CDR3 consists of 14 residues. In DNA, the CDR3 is TGTGCCACCAGTGACCAGGGGACAGGCTATGGCTACACCTTC. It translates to CATSDQGTGYGYTF.

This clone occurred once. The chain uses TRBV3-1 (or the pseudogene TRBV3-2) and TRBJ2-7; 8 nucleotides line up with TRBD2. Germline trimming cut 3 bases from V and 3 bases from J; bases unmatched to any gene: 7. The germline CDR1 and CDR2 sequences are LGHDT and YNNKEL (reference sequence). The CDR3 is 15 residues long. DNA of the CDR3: TGTGCCAGCAGCCATGCGGGAGGACCCGACTACGAGCAGTACTTC. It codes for CASSHAGGPDYEQYF.

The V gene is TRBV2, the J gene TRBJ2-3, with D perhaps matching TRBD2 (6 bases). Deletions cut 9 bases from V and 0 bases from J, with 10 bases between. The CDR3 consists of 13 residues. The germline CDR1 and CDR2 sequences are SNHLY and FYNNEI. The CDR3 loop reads CASGGSSTDTQYF. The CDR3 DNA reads TGTGCCAGTGGAGGGTCGAGCACAGATACGCAGTATTTT.

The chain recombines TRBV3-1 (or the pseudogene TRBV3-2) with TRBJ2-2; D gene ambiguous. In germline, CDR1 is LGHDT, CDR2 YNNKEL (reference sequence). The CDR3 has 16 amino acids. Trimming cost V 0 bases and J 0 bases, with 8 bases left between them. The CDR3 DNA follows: TGTGCCAGCAGCCAAGAGTGGCAGGCGAACACCGGGGAGCTGTTTTTT. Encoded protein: CASSQEWQANTGELFF.

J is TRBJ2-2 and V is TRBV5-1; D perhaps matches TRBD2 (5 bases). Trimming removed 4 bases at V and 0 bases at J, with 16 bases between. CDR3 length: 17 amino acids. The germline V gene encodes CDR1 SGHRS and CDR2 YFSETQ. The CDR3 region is CASSPGVSPANTGELFF. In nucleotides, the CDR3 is TGCGCCAGCAGCCCCGGGGTGAGTCCCGCGAACACCGGGGAGCTGTTTTTT.

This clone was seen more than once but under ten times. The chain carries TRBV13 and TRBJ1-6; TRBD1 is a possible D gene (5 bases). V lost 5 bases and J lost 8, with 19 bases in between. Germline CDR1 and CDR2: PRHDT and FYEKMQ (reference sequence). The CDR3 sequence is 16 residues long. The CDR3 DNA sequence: TGTGCCAGCAGCGGCCGCGGGACGTATCAGGATTCACCCCTCCACTTT. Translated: CASSGRGTYQDSPLHF.

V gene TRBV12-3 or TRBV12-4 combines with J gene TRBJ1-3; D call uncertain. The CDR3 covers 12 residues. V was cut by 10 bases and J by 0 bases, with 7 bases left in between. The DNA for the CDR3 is TGTGCCACCGGGCTCTCTGGAAACACCATATATTTT. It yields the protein CATGLSGNTIYF.

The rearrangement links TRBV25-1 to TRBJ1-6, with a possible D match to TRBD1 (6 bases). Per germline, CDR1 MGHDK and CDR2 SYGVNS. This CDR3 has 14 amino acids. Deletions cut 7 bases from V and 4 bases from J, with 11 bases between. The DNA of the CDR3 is TGTGCCAGCAAGGGGCAGGGGTATAATTCACCCCTCCACTTT. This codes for CASKGQGYNSPLHF.

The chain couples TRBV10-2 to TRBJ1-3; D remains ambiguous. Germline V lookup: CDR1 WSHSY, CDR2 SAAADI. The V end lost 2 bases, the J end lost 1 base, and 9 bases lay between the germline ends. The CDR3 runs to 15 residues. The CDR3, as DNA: TGCGCCAGCAGTGAGCAAGTGGGATCTGGAAACACCATATATTTT. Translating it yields CASSEQVGSGNTIYF.

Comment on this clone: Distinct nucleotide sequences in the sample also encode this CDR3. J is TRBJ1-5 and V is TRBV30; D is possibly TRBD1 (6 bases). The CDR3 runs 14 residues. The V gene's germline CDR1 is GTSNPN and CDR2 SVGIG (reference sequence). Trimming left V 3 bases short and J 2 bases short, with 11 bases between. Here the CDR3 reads CAWSPGQGNQPQHF. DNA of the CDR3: TGTGCCTGGAGCCCGGGACAAGGCAATCAGCCCCAGCATTTT.

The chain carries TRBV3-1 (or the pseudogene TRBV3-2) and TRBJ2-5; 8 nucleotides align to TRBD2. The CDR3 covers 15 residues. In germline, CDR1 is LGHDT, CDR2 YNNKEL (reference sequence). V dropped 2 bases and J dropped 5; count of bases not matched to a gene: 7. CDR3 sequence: CASSQPGGGGETQYF. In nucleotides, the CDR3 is TGTGCCAGCAGCCAACCCGGGGGGGGTGGGGAGACCCAGTACTTC.